This TCR beta chain was identified during a study of T cell responses to AZD1222 COVID-19 vaccine (dated by TCRdb to 2020 to 2023). With regard to the full study: A total of more than 230 trial participants underwent TCR sequencing, of whom 200 to 220 received two doses of AZD1222 and 26 received two doses of the MenACWY control vaccine. Trial participants were enrolled by age into 18-55, 56-69 and 70-plus year subgroups, with about 150, 28 and 57 TCR-sequenced participants respectively.

Remarks on this clone: Its antigen is currently not known. No much larger clonotype is one base removed from it; base qualities were not supplied.

In the paper's terms, the time point label means: about 28 days (+/-7) after the second vaccine dose. Because spike-specific TCR depth and breadth did not differ between the two schedules, AZD1222 recipients who got a second dose at roughly 4 weeks were pooled with those who got a second dose at roughly 12 weeks. Samples from vaccinated people were obtained from the UK trials COV001 and COV002, which included a single-blind randomized controlled phase 2/3 trial of AZD1222 (ChAdOx1 nCoV-19) in healthy adults. Trial participant PBMC samples were collected at day 0 and day 28 after the second dose for TCRbeta chain sequencing. The CDR3 regions of human TCRbeta chains were subjected to immunosequencing. In the source study's methods: TCRs in the repertoires were compared against a reference library of SARS-CoV-2-specific TCRs that had been generated with the MIRA antigen-specificity platform. Breadth was defined as the fraction of unique TCRs that were SARS-CoV-2-associated, and depth was defined as the fraction of total T cells that were SARS-CoV-2-associated. Using the MIRA data, each spike-specific TCR was mapped to the spike region that the TCR reacts to and placed in a CD4 or CD8 class. Log10-transformed breadth and depth values were compared by one-way ANOVA with Sidak's multiple comparisons tests. The clones in this table, taken by TCRdb from immuneACCESS, are in-frame only. Not every clone is retained; where verified, under half of the shortfall comes from an unresolved V gene, and the cause of the rest is unknown. The DNA gave D and trimming, while V, J and clone size come from that table. The sample includes approximately 150,000 clones, with around 90% observed a single time. The leading ten clones occupy approximately 3.3% of the sample.

Study-wide findings and limitations: The 56-69-year group was small, and its depth increase did not reach significance, likely because of low power. Reportedly, close to half of the unique spike-specific TCRs recognized epitopes lying outside the regions that are mutated in the B.1.351 and B.1.1.7 variants. Most participants were white British and females outnumbered males, and the authors suggested that clonal diversity may have been underestimated. Conclusions about previously exposed vaccinees are limited because only a handful of AZD1222 recipients were SARS-CoV-2 seropositive at baseline. A significant rise in spike-specific TCR breadth and depth was observed after two AZD1222 doses relative to day 0 and relative to MenACWY recipients. The vaccine-associated CD4 TCRs covered the entire spike protein, and the dominant responses fell in regions 160-218 and 743-854. Because no day 14 peak-response samples were available, repertoires were characterized only after the peak T cell response.

Trimming at the junction amounts to 7 bases on V and 0 bases on J, and the germline ends lie 14 bases apart. The CDR3 contains 15 residues, cysteine and phenylalanine counted. Only the CDR3 DNA stays, 45 bases, in frame from base 1. CDR1 and CDR2 were assigned from the germline V gene as KGHDR and SFDVKD. Sequencing was performed on peripheral blood, taken 28 days after the second AZD1222 dose. The chain links TRBV24-1 with TRBJ1-1, with a tentative D gene TRBD1 over 5 matching bases. This receptor was identified in an adult who received the AZD1222 COVID-19 vaccine. The nucleotides are TGTGCCACCAGGGGTGGGACCGCTGTGAACACTGAAGCTTTCTTT. This translates into CATRGGTAVNTEAFF.